One T cell receptor (beta chain) is described in this entry. It was across several immunoSEQ plates that each subset's genomic DNA was evenly split. Sorted-subset replicate PCRs used around 200 ng of genomic DNA. This amount corresponded to tens of thousands of T cell genomes. As processed by the authors: ImmunoSEQ junction-only sequences lacked quality scores, so their filtering differed. The repertoire was sequenced with immunoSEQ multiplex PCR; TCRdb's copy has only in-frame clones and lacks some. V and J calls and clone size are copied from that table; D and trimming were computed from the DNA. The profile shows approximately 2.5 million clones, more than 85% of them singletons. This sample was included in a study of shared clonotypes between healthy human individuals. CDR1 is MNHNS and CDR2 is SASEGT in the germline V gene. The CDR3 loop spans 15 amino acids. V dropped 1 base and J dropped 4 bases, with 11 bases sitting between them.

Memory CD4+ cells were the fraction left after CD45RA+ naive selection. The sequenced material came from naive CD4+ T cells from PBMCs. Subset specified: CD45RA+ positively selected. The rearrangement joins TRBV6-1 to TRBJ1-5; D remains ambiguous. The receptor's source is a man younger than 30 in good health. Some clones in this sample may be carry-over from other donors' samples. The CDR3 bases are TGTGCCAGCAGTGAAGTGGCGTCGAGGAATCAGCCCCAGCATTTT. Its translation is CASSEVASRNQPQHF.